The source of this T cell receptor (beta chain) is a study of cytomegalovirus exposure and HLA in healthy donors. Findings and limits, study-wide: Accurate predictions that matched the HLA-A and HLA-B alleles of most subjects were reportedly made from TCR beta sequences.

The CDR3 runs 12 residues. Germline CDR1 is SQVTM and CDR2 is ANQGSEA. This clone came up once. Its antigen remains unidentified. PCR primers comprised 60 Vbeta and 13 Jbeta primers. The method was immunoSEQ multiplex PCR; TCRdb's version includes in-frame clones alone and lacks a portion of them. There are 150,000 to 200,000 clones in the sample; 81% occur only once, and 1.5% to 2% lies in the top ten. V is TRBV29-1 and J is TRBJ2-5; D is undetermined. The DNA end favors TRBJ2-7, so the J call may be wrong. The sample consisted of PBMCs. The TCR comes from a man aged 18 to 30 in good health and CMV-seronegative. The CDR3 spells CSVEENSYEQYF. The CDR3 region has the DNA TGCAGCGTTGAAGAGAACTCCTACGAGCAGTACTTC.